This T cell receptor beta chain was captured by sequencing in a study of long-term antiretroviral therapy in people with HIV. Study information: The earliest samples came from an era when ART typically awaited falling CD4 counts.

All donors provided no fewer than one pre-ART and no fewer than two post-ART PBMC samples. Trimming took 0 bases from V and 8 from J; bases not matched to a gene: 9. The germline V gene encodes CDR1 SGHRS and CDR2 YFSETQ. CDR3 size: 15 residues. Version v3.0 of the immunoSEQ assay was performed at survey level. The data were produced by immunoSEQ multiplex PCR, yet TCRdb's version contains in-frame clones alone and is incomplete. The sample includes tens of thousands of clones, roughly 80% seen only once; the top ten take over 8.5%. The source of this sequence is a man between 18 and 29 years old with HIV. The starting material was unsorted PBMCs, obtained 0.8 years before starting antiretroviral therapy. V gene TRBV5-1 combines with J gene TRBJ2-3; 7 positions agree with TRBD2. The CDR3 DNA sequence: TGCGCCAGCAGCTTGGCGCAGTCCCAGCGGGGTACGCAGTATTTT. Translating gives CASSLAQSQRGTQYF. The full variable domain, its missing parts supplied by reference TRBV5-1 and TRBJ2-3, is KAGVTQTPRYLIKTRGQQVTLSCSPISGHRSVSWYQQTPGQGLQFLFEYFSETQRNKGNFPGRFSGRQFSNSRSEMNVSTLELGDSALYLCASSLAQSQRGTQYFGPGTRLTVL.